The 14 T cell receptor beta chains below were found in one sample sequenced in a study of blood T cells in healthy people across ages. Next came a second PCR, run for about 7 to 11 cycles, which used a sample-barcoded 5' primer along with a J-beta primer mix. TCRdb analysed the 5' RACE reads with MiXCR anew, one entry per CDR3 protein. This repertoire shows 800,000 to 950,000 distinct CDR3 sequences, about 28% found once; its top ten account for more than 8.5%. These data were also reused for a study on T cells of mothers and their children.

The sequenced sample was blood. The origin of the receptors is a woman aged 40 to 50 in good health.

This chain connects TRBV5-1 to TRBJ2-7; maybe TRBD1 (7 bases). Trimming removed 7 bases at V and 3 bases at J, with 17 bases between. The CDR3 runs 14 residues. In germline, CDR1 is SGHRS, CDR2 YFSETQ. In DNA, the CDR3 is TGCGCCAGCGGGCCCGGGGGACAGAGCTACGAGCAGTACTTC. This codes for CASGPGGQSYEQYF.

The table lists this clonotype with a few counts. J is TRBJ2-7 and V is TRBV7-3; D is tentatively TRBD1 or TRBD2 (5 bases each). V lost 4 bases and J lost 2, with 21 bases in between. CDR1 SGHTA and CDR2 FQGTGA come from the germline V gene. The CDR3 contains 17 residues. CDR3 region: CASSYSSFRDRTYEQYF. Written as DNA, the CDR3 is TGTGCCAGCAGCTATTCATCCTTCCGGGACCGCACCTACGAGCAGTACTTC.

The V gene is TRBV28, the J gene TRBJ1-2; D is unresolved. CDR1 is MDHEN and CDR2 is SYDVKM in the germline V gene. V was cut by 7 bases and J by 4 bases, with 10 bases left in between. This CDR3 region has 12 residues. Written as DNA, the CDR3 is TGTGCCAGCACCTATAAGTTCTATGGCTACACCTTC. It encodes CASTYKFYGYTF.

This clonotype was seen at least ten times. V is TRBV4-1 and J is TRBJ2-1; TRBD2 might be the D (6 bases). The CDR3 has 14 residues. V was trimmed by 0 bases and J by 6 bases, leaving 9 bases between them. Germline V CDR1 and CDR2: MGHRA, YSYEKL. For the CDR3, the DNA is TGCGCCAGCAGCCAAGACCCCGGGAGCAATGAGCAGTTCTTC. This gives the protein CASSQDPGSNEQFF.

Points on this clonotype: A much larger clone differs from this one at a single base, so this may be a read error. J is TRBJ1-4 and V is TRBV12-3 or TRBV12-4; 7 bases align to TRBD1. The CDR3 is 15 residues long. Trimming cost V 1 base and J 4 bases; bases outside gene matches: 3. The CDR3 region is CASSLDRGGNEKLFF. The CDR3 DNA follows: TGTGCCAGCAGTTTAGACAGGGGAGGTAATGAAAAACTGTTTTTT.

The CDR3 is CAGRLTGGAHEQFF. CDR3 nucleotide sequence: TGTGCCGGCAGACTCACGGGGGGGGCCCATGAGCAGTTCTTC. The chain links TRBV21-1 to TRBJ2-1; the D call in the table, TRBD1, was not verified against the DNA. TRBV21-1 is classified as a pseudogene. The CDR3 spans 14 residues.

This clonotype was counted at least ten times. The J gene is TRBJ1-2, the V gene TRBV5-1; 10 bases map to TRBD1. V gave up 3 bases and J gave up 10 bases; unmatched junction bases: 9. The CDR3 is 14 amino acids. Germline-derived CDR1 and CDR2 are SGHRS and YFSETQ. The CDR3 loop reads CASSSSGTGDTYTF. As DNA, the CDR3 is TGCGCCAGCAGCTCCTCCGGGACAGGGGATACCTACACCTTC. Drawing the rest from reference TRBV5-1 and TRBJ1-2, the complete variable domain is KAGVTQTPRYLIKTRGQQVTLSCSPISGHRSVSWYQQTPGQGLQFLFEYFSETQRNKGNFPGRFSGRQFSNSRSEMNVSTLELGDSALYLCASSSSGTGDTYTFGSGTRLTVV.

This clonotype was found many times. The chain recombines TRBV7-2 with TRBJ2-1, with TRBD2 matching over 13 bases. CDR3 length: 16 amino acids. In germline, CDR1 is SGHTA, CDR2 FQGNSA. V lost 5 bases and J lost 8; bases outside the gene matches: 9. CDR3 loop: CASSDLTSGGAYEQFF. For the CDR3, the DNA is TGTGCCAGCAGCGACCTTACTAGCGGGGGGGCCTATGAGCAGTTCTTC.

This rearrangement joins TRBV12-3 or TRBV12-4 to TRBJ1-1; TRBD1 might be the D (5 bases). This CDR3 comprises 14 residues. V lost 3 bases to trimming and J lost 1 base, with 9 bases between them. CDR3 DNA: TGTGCCAGCAGTTTTCAGGGCTCGAACACTGAAGCTTTCTTT. Its translation is CASSFQGSNTEAFF.

In its sample, this clonotype was seen many times. The J gene is TRBJ2-5, the V gene TRBV4-3, with D perhaps TRBD1 (6 bases). This CDR3 has 14 amino acids. CDR1 and CDR2 (germline): LGHNA, YSLEER. V lost 7 bases, J lost 9 bases, and 21 bases lay in between. CDR3 amino acids: CASNPYLGGPAQYF. DNA of the CDR3: TGCGCCAGCAACCCCTATTTAGGGGGACCGGCCCAGTACTTC.

This clonotype was detected only a few times. The J gene is TRBJ2-7, the V gene TRBV20-1; 10 bases map to TRBD1. J lost 5 bases, V lost 1 base, and 11 bases had no gene match. The CDR3 consists of 16 residues. Germline V gene lookup returns CDR1 DFQATT and CDR2 SNEGSKA (reference sequence). The CDR3 spells CSARGVRDRGGDEQYF. CDR3 in DNA: TGCAGTGCTAGAGGGGTCCGGGACAGGGGTGGCGACGAGCAGTACTTC.

J is TRBJ2-7 and V is TRBV28; D tentatively reads TRBD1 or TRBD2 (6 bases each). The CDR3 is made up of 14 amino acids. The V gene's germline CDR1 is MDHEN and CDR2 SYDVKM. Trimming took off 3 bases at V and 6 bases at J, with 15 bases between the two ends. The CDR3 reads CASSLPAEGVEQYF. CDR3 bases: TGTGCCAGCAGTTTGCCCGCGGAGGGGGTCGAGCAGTACTTC.

The gene calls are TRBV6-5 and TRBJ2-1; D unclear. The V and J ends lost 4 bases and 8 bases respectively, with 9 bases between them. The CDR3 has 12 residues. Germline assignment: CDR1 MNHEY and CDR2 SVGAGI. The DNA for the CDR3 is TGTGCCAGCAGTTCAAAGCCACATGAGCAGTTCTTC. Amino acids: CASSSKPHEQFF.

The V call is TRBV7-2, the J call TRBJ2-5; the D is unclear. The germline CDR1 and CDR2 sequences are SGHTA and FQGNSA. Deletions cut 3 bases from V and 3 bases from J, with 8 bases between. This CDR3 comprises 13 residues. The CDR3: CASSFMIEETQYF. In DNA form, the CDR3 reads TGTGCCAGCAGCTTCATGATCGAAGAGACCCAGTACTTC. The full variable domain, with the rest looked up from reference TRBV7-2 and TRBJ2-5, is GAGVSQSPSNKVTEKGKDVELRCDPISGHTALYWYRQSLGQGLEFLIYFQGNSAPDKSGLPSDRFSAERTGGSVSTLTIQRTQQEDSAVYLCASSFMIEETQYFGPGTRLLVL.